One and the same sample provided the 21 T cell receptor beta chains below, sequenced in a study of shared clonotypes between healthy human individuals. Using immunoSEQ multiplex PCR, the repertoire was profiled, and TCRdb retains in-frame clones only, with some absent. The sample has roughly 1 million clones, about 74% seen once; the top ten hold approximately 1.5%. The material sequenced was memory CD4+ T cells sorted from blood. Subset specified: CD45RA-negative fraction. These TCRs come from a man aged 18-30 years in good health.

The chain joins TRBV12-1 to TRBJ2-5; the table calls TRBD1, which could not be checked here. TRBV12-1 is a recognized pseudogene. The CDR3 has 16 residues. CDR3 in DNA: TGTGCCAGCAGCCCTCTTGGGGACAGGACCAAAGAGACCCAGTACTTC. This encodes CASSPLGDRTKETQYF.

CDR3 loop: CASSLRRGRDTQYF. CDR3 nucleotide sequence: TGTGCCAGCAGCTTAAGGAGGGGCCGAGATACGCAGTATTTT. J is TRBJ2-3 and V is TRBV7-2; D is perhaps TRBD2 (6 bases). The CDR3 spans 14 residues. CDR1 is SGHTA and CDR2 is FQGNSA in the germline V gene. Deletions cut 2 bases from V and 5 bases from J, with 11 bases between.

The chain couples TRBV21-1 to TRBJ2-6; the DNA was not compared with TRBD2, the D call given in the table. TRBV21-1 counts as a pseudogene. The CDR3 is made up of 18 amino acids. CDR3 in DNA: TGTGCCAGCAGTCCCAGCCTAGCGGGGAACTCTGGGGCCAACGTCCTGACTTTC. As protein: CASSPSLAGNSGANVLTF.

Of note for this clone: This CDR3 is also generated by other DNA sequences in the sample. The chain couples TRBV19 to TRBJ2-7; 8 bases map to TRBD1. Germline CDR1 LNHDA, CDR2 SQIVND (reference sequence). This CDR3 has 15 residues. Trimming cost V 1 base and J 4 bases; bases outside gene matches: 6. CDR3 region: CASSIVGQGNYEQYF. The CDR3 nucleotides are TGTGCCAGTAGTATAGTTGGACAGGGAAATTACGAGCAGTACTTC.

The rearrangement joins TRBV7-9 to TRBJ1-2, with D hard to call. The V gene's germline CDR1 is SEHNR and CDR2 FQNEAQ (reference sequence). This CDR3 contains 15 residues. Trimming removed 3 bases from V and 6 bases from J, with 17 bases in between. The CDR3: CASSLRELAEDGYTF. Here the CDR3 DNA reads TGTGCCAGCAGCTTGCGAGAATTGGCAGAGGATGGCTACACCTTC. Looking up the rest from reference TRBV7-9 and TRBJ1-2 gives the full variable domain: DTGVSQNPRHKITKRGQNVTFRCDPISEHNRLYWYRQTLGQGPEFLTYFQNEAQLEKSRLLSDRFSAERPKGSFSTLEIQRTEQGDSAMYLCASSLRELAEDGYTFGSGTRLTVV.

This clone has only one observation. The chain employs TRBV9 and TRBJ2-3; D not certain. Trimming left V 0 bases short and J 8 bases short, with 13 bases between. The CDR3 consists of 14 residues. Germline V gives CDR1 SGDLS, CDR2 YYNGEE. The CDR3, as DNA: TGTGCCAGCAGCGTAGAAGAGATTTCCCCTACGCAGTATTTT. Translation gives CASSVEEISPTQYF.

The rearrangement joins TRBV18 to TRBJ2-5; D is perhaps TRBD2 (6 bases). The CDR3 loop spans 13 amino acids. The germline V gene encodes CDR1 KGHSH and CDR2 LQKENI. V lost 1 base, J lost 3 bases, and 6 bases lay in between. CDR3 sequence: CASSPRLEETQYF. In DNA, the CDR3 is TGTGCCAGCTCACCACGACTAGAAGAGACCCAGTACTTC. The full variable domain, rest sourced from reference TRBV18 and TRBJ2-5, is NAGVMQNPRHLVRRRGQEARLRCSPMKGHSHVYWYRQLPEEGLKFMVYLQKENIIDESGMPKERFSAEFPKEGPSILRIQQVVRGDSAAYFCASSPRLEETQYFGPGTRLLVL.

The CDR3 DNA reads as TGTGCCAGCAGCGAACCTGGCTCTGGAAACACCATATATTTT. Amino acids: CASSEPGSGNTIYF. The chain recombines TRBV6-1 with TRBJ1-3; D is uncertain. The V gene's germline CDR1 is MNHNS and CDR2 SASEGT. The germline V and J ends were trimmed by 6 bases and 0 bases, with 9 bases remaining between them. The CDR3 totals 14 residues.

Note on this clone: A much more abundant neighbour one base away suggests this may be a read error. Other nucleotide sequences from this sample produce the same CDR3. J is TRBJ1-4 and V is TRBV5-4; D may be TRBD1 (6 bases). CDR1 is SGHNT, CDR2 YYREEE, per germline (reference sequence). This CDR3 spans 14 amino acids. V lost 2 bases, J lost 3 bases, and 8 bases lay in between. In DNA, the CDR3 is TGTGCCAGCAGCTTAGGACAGCCTAATGAAAAACTGTTTTTT. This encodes CASSLGQPNEKLFF.

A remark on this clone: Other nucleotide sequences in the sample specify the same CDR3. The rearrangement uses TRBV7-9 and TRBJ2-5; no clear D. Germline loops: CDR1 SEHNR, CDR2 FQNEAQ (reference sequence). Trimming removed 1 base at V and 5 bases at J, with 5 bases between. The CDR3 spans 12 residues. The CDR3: CASSLVLETQYF. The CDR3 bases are TGTGCCAGCAGCTTAGTTCTGGAGACCCAGTACTTC.

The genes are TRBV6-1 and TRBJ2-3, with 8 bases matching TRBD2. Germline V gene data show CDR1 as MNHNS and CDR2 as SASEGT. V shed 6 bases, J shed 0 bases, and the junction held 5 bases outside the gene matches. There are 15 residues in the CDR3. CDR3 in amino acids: CASRVSGVSTDTQYF. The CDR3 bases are TGTGCCAGCAGAGTTAGCGGGGTTAGCACAGATACGCAGTATTTT.

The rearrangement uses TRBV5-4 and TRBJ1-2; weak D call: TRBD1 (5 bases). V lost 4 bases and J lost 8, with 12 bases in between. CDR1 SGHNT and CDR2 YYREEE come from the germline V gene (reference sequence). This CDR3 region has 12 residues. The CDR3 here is CASSEQDGGYTF. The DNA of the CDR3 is TGTGCCAGCAGCGAACAGGACGGCGGCTACACCTTC.

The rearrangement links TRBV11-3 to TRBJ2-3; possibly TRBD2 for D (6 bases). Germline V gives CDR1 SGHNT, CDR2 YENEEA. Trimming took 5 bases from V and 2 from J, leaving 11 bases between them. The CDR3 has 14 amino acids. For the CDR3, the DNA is TGTGCCAGCAGCCCGGACTATTTCACAGATACGCAGTATTTT. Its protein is CASSPDYFTDTQYF.

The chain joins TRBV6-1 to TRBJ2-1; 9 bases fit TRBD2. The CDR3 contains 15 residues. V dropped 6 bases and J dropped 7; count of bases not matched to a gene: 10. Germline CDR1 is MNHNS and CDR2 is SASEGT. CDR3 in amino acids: CASSRDASGVNEQFF. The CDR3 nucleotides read TGTGCCAGCAGCCGGGATGCTAGCGGGGTTAATGAGCAGTTCTTC.

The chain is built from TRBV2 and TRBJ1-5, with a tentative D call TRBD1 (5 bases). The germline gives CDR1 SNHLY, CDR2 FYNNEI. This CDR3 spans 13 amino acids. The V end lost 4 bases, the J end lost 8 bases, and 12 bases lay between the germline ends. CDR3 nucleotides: TGTGCCAGCAGTGTGGAGGGGCGGGAGCCCCAGCATTTT. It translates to CASSVEGREPQHF.

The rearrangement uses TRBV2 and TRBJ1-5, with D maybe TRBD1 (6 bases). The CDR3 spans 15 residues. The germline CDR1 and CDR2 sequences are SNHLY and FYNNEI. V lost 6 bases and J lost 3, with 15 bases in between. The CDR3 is CASSGEGGFNQPQHF. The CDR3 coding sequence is TGTGCCAGCAGCGGCGAGGGGGGTTTCAATCAGCCCCAGCATTTT.

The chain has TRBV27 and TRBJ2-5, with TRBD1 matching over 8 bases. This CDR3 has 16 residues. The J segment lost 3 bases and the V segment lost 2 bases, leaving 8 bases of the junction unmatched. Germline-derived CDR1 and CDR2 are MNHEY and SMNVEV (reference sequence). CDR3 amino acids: CASSLIRTGRKETQYF. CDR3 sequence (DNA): TGTGCCAGCAGTTTAATTAGGACAGGGCGCAAAGAGACCCAGTACTTC.

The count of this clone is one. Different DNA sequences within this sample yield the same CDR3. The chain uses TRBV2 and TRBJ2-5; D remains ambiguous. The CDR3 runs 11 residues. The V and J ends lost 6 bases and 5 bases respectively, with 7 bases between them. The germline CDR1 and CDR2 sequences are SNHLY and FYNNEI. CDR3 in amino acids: CASRRVETQYF. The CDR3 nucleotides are TGTGCCAGCAGGCGAGTGGAGACCCAGTACTTC.

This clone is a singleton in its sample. CDR3 residues: CASSLVGGTSGSWQFF. Written as DNA, the CDR3 is TGTGCCAGCAGCTTAGTCGGGGGGACTAGCGGGAGTTGGCAGTTCTTC. V is TRBV7-9 and J is TRBJ2-1; the match to TRBD2 covers 14 bases. Per germline, CDR1 SEHNR and CDR2 FQNEAQ (reference sequence). The CDR3 sequence is 16 residues long. Trimming took 1 base from V and 12 from J; bases not matched to a gene: 8.

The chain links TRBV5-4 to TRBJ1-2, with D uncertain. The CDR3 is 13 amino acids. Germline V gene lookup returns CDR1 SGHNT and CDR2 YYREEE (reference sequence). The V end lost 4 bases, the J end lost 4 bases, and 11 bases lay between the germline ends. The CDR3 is CASSGAATYGYTF. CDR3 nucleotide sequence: TGTGCCAGCAGCGGAGCGGCTACCTATGGCTACACCTTC.

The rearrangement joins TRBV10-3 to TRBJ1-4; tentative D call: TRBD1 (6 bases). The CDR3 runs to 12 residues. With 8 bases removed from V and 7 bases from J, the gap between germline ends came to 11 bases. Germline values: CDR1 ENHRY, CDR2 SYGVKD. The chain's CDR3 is CAIGGAGEKLFF. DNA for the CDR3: TGTGCCATCGGGGGGGCGGGTGAAAAACTGTTTTTT.